The entry below describes one TCR beta chain. CDR1 and CDR2 from the germline V gene are LGHNA and YSLEER. This CDR3 spans 13 amino acids. Trimming stripped 0 bases from V and 7 bases from J, with 7 bases between. The data belong to a study of blood T cell repertoires in COVID-19. As processed by the authors: The assay estimated nucleated cells by amplifying reference gene primers. The table came from immunoSEQ multiplex PCR; TCRdb's copy has only in-frame clones and leaves some out. That table is the source of V, J and clone size, and D and trimming were worked out from the DNA. The sample shows just under 350,000 clones, 83% of them seen only once.

The specimen sequenced was peripheral blood. V is TRBV4-3 and J is TRBJ2-1; D not resolved. This receptor was taken from a man younger than 45 with active or convalescent COVID-19. The CDR3 DNA is TGCGCCAGCAGCCAAGATGAAGCAAATGAGCAGTTCTTC. Translating it yields CASSQDEANEQFF.